A selection of T cell receptor beta chains follows, all from one sample in a study of monozygotic twins with inflammatory bowel disease. TCRdb re-called the 5' RACE reads and gives one entry per CDR3 protein, without DNA. Its clone listing holds 300,000 to 400,000 distinct CDR3 sequences. The specimen was blood. Every receptor here comes from a human donor with ulcerative colitis or Crohn's disease, or a healthy co-twin of an affected twin (not recorded which). CDR3s include the opening cysteine and the closing phenylalanine or tryptophan. The order of the fields is V gene, J gene, CDR3 length, CDR3 protein.

V gene: TRBV5-4
J gene: TRBJ2-1
CDR3 length: 15
CDR3 protein: CASSQVAGARNEQFF

V gene: TRBV12-3/TRBV12-4
J gene: TRBJ2-3
CDR3 length: 11
CDR3 protein: CASRYGGGQYF

V gene: TRBV5-4
J gene: TRBJ1-2
CDR3 length: 11
CDR3 protein: CASSLGAGYTF

V gene: TRBV5-1
J gene: TRBJ2-1
CDR3 length: 16
CDR3 protein: CASSPGTSGGASEQFF

V gene: TRBV5-4
J gene: TRBJ2-2
CDR3 length: 15
CDR3 protein: CASSLMTANTGELFF

V gene: TRBV6-2/TRBV6-3
J gene: TRBJ2-1
CDR3 length: 14
CDR3 protein: CASRGRTSPDEQFF

V gene: TRBV5-1
J gene: TRBJ2-5
CDR3 length: 19
CDR3 protein: CASSLVGLAVLQGGETQYF

V gene: TRBV6-4
J gene: TRBJ2-3
CDR3 length: 19
CDR3 protein: CASSPSILLAGVSTDTQYF

V gene: TRBV29-1
J gene: TRBJ1-2
CDR3 length: 13
CDR3 protein: CSVELDNNYGFTF

V gene: TRBV12-3/TRBV12-4
J gene: TRBJ2-7
CDR3 length: 14
CDR3 protein: CASSLGTGADEQYF

V gene: TRBV28
J gene: TRBJ1-1
CDR3 length: 13
CDR3 protein: CASSPDRETEAFF

V gene: TRBV5-1
J gene: TRBJ1-6
CDR3 length: 16
CDR3 protein: CASSLEAGVYVSPLHF

V gene: TRBV7-2
J gene: TRBJ2-3
CDR3 length: 16
CDR3 protein: CASSFGTSRGTDTQYF

V gene: TRBV6-1
J gene: TRBJ2-3
CDR3 length: 15
CDR3 protein: CASSPRREYTDTQYF

V gene: TRBV6-1
J gene: TRBJ2-1
CDR3 length: 13
CDR3 protein: CASRSDRVNEQFF

V gene: TRBV5-1
J gene: TRBJ2-3
CDR3 length: 17
CDR3 protein: CASGGGFMGVRTDTQYF

V gene: TRBV18
J gene: TRBJ1-1
CDR3 length: 13
CDR3 protein: CASSPPGSTEAFF

V gene: TRBV12-3/TRBV12-4
J gene: TRBJ2-2
CDR3 length: 15
CDR3 protein: CASTPVGTVTGELFF

V gene: TRBV20-1
J gene: TRBJ2-1
CDR3 length: 18
CDR3 protein: CSARPSLGAPGPYNEQFF

V gene: TRBV20-1
J gene: TRBJ2-1
CDR3 length: 15
CDR3 protein: CSASTPLGGGYEQFF

V gene: TRBV7-3
J gene: TRBJ2-4
CDR3 length: 13
CDR3 protein: CASSLSGGNIQYF

V gene: TRBV21-1
J gene: TRBJ1-6
CDR3 length: 17
CDR3 protein: CASRPVQTGSPNSPLHF

V gene: TRBV6-1
J gene: TRBJ2-7
CDR3 length: 15
CDR3 protein: CASSVGDGAWYEQYF

V gene: TRBV4-3
J gene: TRBJ2-1
CDR3 length: 18
CDR3 protein: CASSQDRASGGLYNEQFF

V gene: TRBV19
J gene: TRBJ2-1
CDR3 length: 15
CDR3 protein: CASSMLVGTGIEQFF

V gene: TRBV20-1
J gene: TRBJ2-7
CDR3 length: 13
CDR3 protein: CSLLGGGAYEQYF

V gene: TRBV6-1
J gene: TRBJ2-1
CDR3 length: 16
CDR3 protein: CASSAIRDRGANEQFF

V gene: TRBV20-1
J gene: TRBJ2-1
CDR3 length: 16
CDR3 protein: CSARGGGTSSYNEQFF

V gene: TRBV29-1
J gene: TRBJ2-3
CDR3 length: 12
CDR3 protein: CSVGQITDTQYF

V gene: TRBV24-1
J gene: TRBJ1-5
CDR3 length: 15
CDR3 protein: CATSDDRGSNQPQHF

V gene: TRBV19
J gene: TRBJ1-2
CDR3 length: 15
CDR3 protein: CASSMGYRDVYGYTF

V gene: TRBV12-3/TRBV12-4
J gene: TRBJ2-1
CDR3 length: 17
CDR3 protein: CASSSAAGREGYNEQFF

V gene: TRBV20-1
J gene: TRBJ2-3
CDR3 length: 15
CDR3 protein: CSARDGGLGTDTQYF

V gene: TRBV5-1
J gene: TRBJ1-1
CDR3 length: 16
CDR3 protein: CASSLGSGGMNTEAFF

V gene: TRBV5-1
J gene: TRBJ2-2
CDR3 length: 14
CDR3 protein: CASSLREVTGELFF

V gene: TRBV7-6
J gene: TRBJ2-3
CDR3 length: 18
CDR3 protein: CASSFRQATSGTTDTQYF

V gene: TRBV5-6
J gene: TRBJ2-1
CDR3 length: 15
CDR3 protein: CASIPKGSSYNEQFF

V gene: TRBV5-1
J gene: TRBJ1-2
CDR3 length: 13
CDR3 protein: CASSPAGDYGYTF

V gene: TRBV7-3
J gene: TRBJ2-3
CDR3 length: 15
CDR3 protein: CASSLQGISTDTQYF

V gene: TRBV29-1
J gene: TRBJ1-6
CDR3 length: 13
CDR3 protein: CSVATGDNSPLHF

V gene: TRBV19
J gene: TRBJ2-2
CDR3 length: 18
CDR3 protein: CASSIGRAGGANTGELFF

V gene: TRBV10-1
J gene: TRBJ1-2
CDR3 length: 14
CDR3 protein: CASRIPVANYGYTF